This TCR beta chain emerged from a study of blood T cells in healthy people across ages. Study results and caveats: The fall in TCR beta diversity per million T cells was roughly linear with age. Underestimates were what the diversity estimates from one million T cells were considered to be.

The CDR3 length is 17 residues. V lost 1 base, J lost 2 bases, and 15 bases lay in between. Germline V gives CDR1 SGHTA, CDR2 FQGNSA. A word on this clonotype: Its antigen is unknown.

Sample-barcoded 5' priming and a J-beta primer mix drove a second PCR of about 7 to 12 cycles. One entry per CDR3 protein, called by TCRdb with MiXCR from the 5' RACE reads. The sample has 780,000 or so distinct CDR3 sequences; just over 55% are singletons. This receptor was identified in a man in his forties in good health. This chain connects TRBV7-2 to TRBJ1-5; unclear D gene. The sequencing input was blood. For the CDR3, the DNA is TGTGCCAGCAGCTTAGGTTCAGTTGTATTGGGCAATCAGCCCCAGCATTTT. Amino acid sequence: CASSLGSVVLGNQPQHF.